The sequence of this T cell receptor (beta chain) was determined in a study of cytomegalovirus exposure and HLA in healthy donors. Study details: From donors who were HLA-typed, an early data release held around 80 million unique TCRs.

This CDR3 has 14 amino acids. Trimming cost V 7 bases and J 6 bases; bases outside gene matches: 8. CDR1 and CDR2 from the germline V gene are SNHLY and FYNNEI. This PCR relied on a set of 60 Vbeta primers and 13 Jbeta primers. TCRdb's table, derived via immunoSEQ multiplex PCR, lists solely in-frame clones and lacks some. This sample carries about 200,000 clones, approximately 79% of them seen once, and the ten largest clones take roughly 1.6%. The sequence was obtained from a man over 45 in good health and CMV-seronegative. This sequence joins TRBV2 and TRBJ2-3; 9 positions agree with TRBD2. The sample comprised PBMCs. Here the CDR3 DNA reads TGTGCCAGCATTAGCGGGAGCTTCTTTGATACGCAGTATTTT. Translated, it gives CASISGSFFDTQYF. The full variable domain, its missing parts supplied by reference TRBV2 and TRBJ2-3, is EPEVTQTPSHQVTQMGQEVILRCVPISNHLYFYWYRQILGQKVEFLVSFYNNEISEKSEIFDDQFSVERPDGSNFTLKIRSTKLEDSAMYFCASISGSFFDTQYFGPGTRLTVL.